The TCR beta chain described here comes from a study of blood T cell repertoires in COVID-19. Overall study context: Samples taken during acute and convalescent COVID-19 were collected in the United States, Italy and Spain.

Original data processing: Amplification with reference gene primers provided the estimates of nucleated cell counts. Produced via immunoSEQ multiplex PCR; TCRdb's table is partial and in-frame only. That table furnishes V, J and clone size, whereas the DNA furnished D and trimming. The sample contains roughly 280,000 clones, over 80% of which appear only once. From germline, CDR1 is ENHRY and CDR2 SYGVKD. The CDR3 spans 14 residues. V gave up 5 bases and J gave up 3 bases; unmatched junction bases: 1. The cohort comprised adults aged about 18 to 89 years residing in about two dozen US areas. Participant-reported clinical history was the basis for cohort assignment.

This receptor was taken from a woman under 40 with acute COVID-19. This chain links TRBV10-3 with TRBJ2-3, with TRBD2 matching over 11 bases. The material sequenced was PBMCs or T cells enriched from blood (not recorded which). The CDR3 DNA reads TGTGCCATCAGTCCTAGCGGGGGGACAGATACGCAGTATTTT. Protein: CAISPSGGTDTQYF.